The T cell receptor beta chain under discussion was sequenced for a study of blood T cells in healthy people across ages. Remarks on this clonotype: Antigen specificity is unknown.

It was about 10 milliliters of peripheral blood that were drawn from each donor. Together with a sample-barcoded 5' primer, a J-beta primer mix was included in a second PCR lasting about 7 to 11 cycles. TCRdb used MiXCR to reprocess the 5' RACE reads, holding one entry per CDR3 protein. The sample comprises roughly 500,000 distinct CDR3 sequences, more than 20% of which are singletons, and approximately 10% rests with the top ten. V trimming: 4 bases; J trimming: 9 bases; junction bases outside the gene matches: 10. The CDR3 spans 15 residues. The germline gives CDR1 SGHRS, CDR2 YFSETQ. Study observations and caveats: Age brought a roughly linear fall in TCR beta diversity measured per million T cells. Diversity was higher, and naive CD4+ cells more numerous, in long-lived donors than in aged donors.

This same sample was also part of a study on T cells of mothers and their children.

This clonotype originated in a boy aged 10-17 years in good health. The sequenced sample was blood. The chain uses TRBV5-1 and TRBJ2-1, with TRBD2 matching over 10 bases. The CDR3 is CASSNLAGVGSEQFF. CDR3 DNA: TGCGCCAGCAGCAACCTAGCGGGAGTAGGTAGTGAGCAGTTCTTC.